The rows below give T cell receptor beta chains drawn from one sample of a study of identical twins. MiXCR, applied by TCRdb to the 5' RACE reads, yields one record per CDR3 protein. The sample lists hundreds of thousands of distinct CDR3 sequences; approximately 20% were seen once. Separately, the same data were catalogued under a study of yellow fever vaccine responses in identical twins.

Input material: CD4+ T cells sorted from blood. The receptors shown here come from a woman younger than 35 in good health. CDR3s include the opening cysteine and the closing phenylalanine or tryptophan. D genes are given only for firm matches. Clone size is stated in some rows and not others, as once, few, many or a class when expanded.

V	size	D	J	CDR3	DNA
TRBV2	few	NA	TRBJ2-5	CASRGGAQETQYF	TGTGCCAGCAGAGGGGGGGCCCAAGAGACCCAGTACTTC
TRBV6-1	few	NA	TRBJ2-7	CASRPRRGNSYEQYF	TGTGCCAGCAGACCGAGAAGGGGTAACTCCTACGAGCAGTACTTC
TRBV5-4	NA	NA	TRBJ2-1	CASSPPPPASYNEQFF	TGTGCCAGCAGCCCCCCCCCACCGGCCTCCTACAATGAGCAGTTCTTC
TRBV3-1	NA	TRBD1	TRBJ2-6	CASSHSAGTGSAGANVLTF	TGTGCCAGCAGCCACTCGGCCGGGACAGGGTCTGCTGGGGCCAACGTCCTGACTTTC
TRBV20-1	NA	NA	TRBJ2-2	CSARFGTGELFF	TGCAGTGCTAGATTCGGGACCGGGGAGCTGTTTTTT
TRBV18	few	TRBD1	TRBJ2-7	CASGRQGFGEQYF	TGTGCCAGCGGCCGACAGGGATTCGGCGAGCAGTACTTC
TRBV6-1	few	NA	TRBJ1-5	CASSEGPVDNQPQHF	TGTGCCAGCAGTGAAGGGCCAGTCGACAATCAGCCCCAGCATTTT
TRBV18	NA	TRBD1	TRBJ1-3	CASSPTGQAGNTIYF	TGTGCCAGCTCACCGACAGGGCAGGCTGGAAACACCATATATTTT
TRBV27	once	TRBD2	TRBJ2-7	CASSRALAAVSYEQYF	TGTGCCAGCAGCCGTGCACTAGCGGCCGTCTCCTACGAGCAGTACTTC
TRBV12-3/TRBV12-4	NA	TRBD2	TRBJ2-3	CASRKLAGEDTQYF	TGTGCCAGCAGAAAACTAGCGGGAGAGGATACGCAGTATTTT
TRBV6-1	NA	NA	TRBJ2-5	CASRGRLFEETQYF	TGTGCCAGCAGGGGCAGGCTATTCGAAGAGACCCAGTACTTC
TRBV11-2	NA	TRBD2	TRBJ2-3	CASSLVREISGRRDTQYF	TGTGCCAGCAGCTTAGTCCGAGAAATTAGCGGGAGAAGAGATACGCAGTATTTT
TRBV5-1	NA	TRBD1	TRBJ2-1	CASSFIRPGQGAGEQFF	TGCGCCAGCAGCTTTATAAGACCGGGACAGGGGGCGGGTGAGCAGTTCTTC
TRBV7-2	few	NA	TRBJ2-1	CASSLDYTEGFF	TGTGCCAGCAGCTTGGACTACACGGAGGGGTTCTTC
TRBV5-1	NA	NA	TRBJ2-5	CASSLTGGRRYQETQYF	TGCGCCAGCAGTCTGACGGGGGGCCGGAGGTACCAAGAGACCCAGTACTTC
TRBV15	few	NA	TRBJ1-1	CATRDNTEAFF	TGTGCCACCAGAGATAACACTGAAGCTTTCTTT
TRBV27	few	TRBD2	TRBJ2-5	CASSTPGGRRETQYF	TGTGCCAGCAGTACCCCGGGGGGACGAAGGGAGACCCAGTACTTC
TRBV28	few	TRBD1	TRBJ1-5	CASSFLGTGGNQPQHF	TGTGCCAGCAGTTTTCTAGGGACAGGGGGAAATCAGCCCCAGCATTTT
TRBV11-2	NA	NA	TRBJ2-1	CASSPREINEQFF	TGTGCCAGCAGCCCCCGGGAGATCAATGAGCAGTTCTTC
TRBV6-1	few	NA	TRBJ2-1	CASSEERAGYNEQFF	TGTGCCAGCAGTGAAGAGAGGGCCGGTTACAATGAGCAGTTCTTC
TRBV11-2	NA	NA	TRBJ2-4	CASTSSQGGSKNIQYF	TGTGCCAGCACCTCGAGTCAGGGGGGATCCAAAAACATTCAGTACTTC
TRBV12-3/TRBV12-4	few	TRBD1	TRBJ2-7	CASSLARGTEARYF	TGTGCCAGCAGTTTAGCGAGAGGGACAGAAGCGCGGTACTTC
TRBV20-1	NA	TRBD2	TRBJ2-5	CSARDSGRAQETQYF	TGCAGTGCTAGAGATAGCGGGAGGGCCCAGGAGACCCAGTACTTC
TRBV6-2/TRBV6-3	few	NA	TRBJ2-1	CASSSIARSYNEQFF	TGTGCCAGCAGCTCTATCGCTCGATCCTACAATGAGCAGTTCTTC